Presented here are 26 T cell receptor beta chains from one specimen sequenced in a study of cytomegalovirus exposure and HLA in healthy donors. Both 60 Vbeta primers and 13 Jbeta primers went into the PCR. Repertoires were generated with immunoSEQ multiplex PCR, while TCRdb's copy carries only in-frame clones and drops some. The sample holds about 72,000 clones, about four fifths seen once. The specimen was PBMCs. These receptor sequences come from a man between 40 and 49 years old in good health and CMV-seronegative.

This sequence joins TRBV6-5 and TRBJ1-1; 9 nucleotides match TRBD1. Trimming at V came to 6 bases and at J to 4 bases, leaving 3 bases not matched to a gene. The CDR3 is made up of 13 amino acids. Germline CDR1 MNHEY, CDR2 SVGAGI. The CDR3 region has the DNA TGTGCCAGCAGACAACAGGGGGCCACTGAAGCTTTCTTT. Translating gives CASRQQGATEAFF.

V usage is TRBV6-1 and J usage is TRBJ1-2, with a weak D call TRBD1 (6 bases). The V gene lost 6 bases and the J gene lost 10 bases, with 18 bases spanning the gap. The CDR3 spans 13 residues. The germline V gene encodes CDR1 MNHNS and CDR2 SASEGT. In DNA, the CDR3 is TGTGCCAGCAGGGTATCCGACAGGTGGCCCTACACCTTC. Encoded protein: CASRVSDRWPYTF.

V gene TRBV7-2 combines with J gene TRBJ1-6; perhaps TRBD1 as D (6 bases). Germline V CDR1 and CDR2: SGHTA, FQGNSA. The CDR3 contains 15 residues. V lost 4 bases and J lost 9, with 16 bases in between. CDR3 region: CASSSRMGAASPLHF. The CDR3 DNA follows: TGTGCCAGCAGCTCGAGGATGGGGGCTGCTTCACCCCTCCACTTT.

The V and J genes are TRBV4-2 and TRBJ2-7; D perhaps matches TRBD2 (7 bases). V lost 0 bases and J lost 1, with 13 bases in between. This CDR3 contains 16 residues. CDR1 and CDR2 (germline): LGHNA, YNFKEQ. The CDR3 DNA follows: TGTGCCAGCAGCCAAGAGGGGGCGGGGGCTTCCTACGAGCAGTACTTC. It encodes CASSQEGAGASYEQYF.

This CDR3 is CASSQVAGGNTEAFF. The CDR3, as DNA: TGTGCCAGCAGCCAAGTGGCAGGGGGGAACACTGAAGCTTTCTTT. V gene TRBV4-2 combines with J gene TRBJ1-1; 7 nucleotides align to TRBD1. Per germline, CDR1 LGHNA and CDR2 YNFKEQ. V lost 1 base to trimming and J lost 1 base; unmatched junction nucleotides: 3. The CDR3 length is 15 residues.

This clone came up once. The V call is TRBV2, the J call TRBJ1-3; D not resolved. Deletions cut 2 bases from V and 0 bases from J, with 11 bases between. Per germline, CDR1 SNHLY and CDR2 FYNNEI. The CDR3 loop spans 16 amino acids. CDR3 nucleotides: TGTGCCAGCAGTGAAAGGAAAGAGGGCTCTGGAAACACCATATATTTT. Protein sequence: CASSERKEGSGNTIYF.

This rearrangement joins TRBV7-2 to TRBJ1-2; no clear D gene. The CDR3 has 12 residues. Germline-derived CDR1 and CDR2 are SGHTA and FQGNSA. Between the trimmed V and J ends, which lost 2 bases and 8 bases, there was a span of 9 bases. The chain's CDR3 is CASSLIQYGYTF. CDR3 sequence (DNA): TGTGCCAGCAGCTTAATACAGTACGGCTACACCTTC.

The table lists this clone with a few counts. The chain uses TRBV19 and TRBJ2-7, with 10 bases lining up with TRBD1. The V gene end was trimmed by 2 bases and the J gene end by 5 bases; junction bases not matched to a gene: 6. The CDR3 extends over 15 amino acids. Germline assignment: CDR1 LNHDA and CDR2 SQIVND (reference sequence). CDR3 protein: CASSIWGQGFNEQYF. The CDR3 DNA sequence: TGTGCCAGTAGTATATGGGGACAGGGGTTCAACGAGCAGTACTTC.

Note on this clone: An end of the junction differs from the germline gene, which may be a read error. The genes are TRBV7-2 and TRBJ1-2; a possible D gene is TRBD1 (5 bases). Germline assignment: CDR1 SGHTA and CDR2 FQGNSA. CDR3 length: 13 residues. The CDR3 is CASSLSGNYGYPF. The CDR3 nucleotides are TGTGCCAGCAGCTTATCAGGGAACTATGGCTACCCCTTC.

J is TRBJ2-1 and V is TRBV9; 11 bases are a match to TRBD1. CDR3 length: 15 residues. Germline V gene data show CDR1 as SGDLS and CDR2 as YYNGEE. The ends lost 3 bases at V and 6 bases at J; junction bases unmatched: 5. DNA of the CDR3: TGTGCCAGCAGCGCACGGGGACAGGGGGGCAATGAGCAGTTCTTC. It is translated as CASSARGQGGNEQFF.

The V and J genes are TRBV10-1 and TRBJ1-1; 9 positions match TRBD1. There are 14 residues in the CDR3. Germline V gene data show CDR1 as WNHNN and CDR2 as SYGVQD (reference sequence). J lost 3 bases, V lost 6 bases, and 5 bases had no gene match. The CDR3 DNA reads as TGCGCCAGCAGATTACAGGGGGCTGACACTGAAGCTTTCTTT. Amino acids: CASRLQGADTEAFF.

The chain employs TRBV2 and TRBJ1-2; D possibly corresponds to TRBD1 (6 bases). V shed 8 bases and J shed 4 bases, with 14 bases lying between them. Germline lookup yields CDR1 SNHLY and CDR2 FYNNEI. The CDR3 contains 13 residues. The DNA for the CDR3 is TGTGCCAGCCGCCCGGGACAAACCTATGGCTACACCTTC. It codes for CASRPGQTYGYTF.

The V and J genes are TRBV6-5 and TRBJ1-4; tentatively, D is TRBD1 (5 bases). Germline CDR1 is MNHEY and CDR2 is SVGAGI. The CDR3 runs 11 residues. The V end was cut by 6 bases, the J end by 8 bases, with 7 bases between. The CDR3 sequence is CASRWGEKLFF. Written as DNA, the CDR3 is TGTGCCAGCAGATGGGGCGAAAAACTGTTTTTT.

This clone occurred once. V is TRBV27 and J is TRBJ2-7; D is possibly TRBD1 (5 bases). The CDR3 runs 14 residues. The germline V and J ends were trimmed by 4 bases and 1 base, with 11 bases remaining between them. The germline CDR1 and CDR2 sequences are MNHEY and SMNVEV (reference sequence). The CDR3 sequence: CASSSGSGSYEQYF. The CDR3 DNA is TGTGCCAGCAGTTCAGGGTCAGGTTCCTACGAGCAGTACTTC.

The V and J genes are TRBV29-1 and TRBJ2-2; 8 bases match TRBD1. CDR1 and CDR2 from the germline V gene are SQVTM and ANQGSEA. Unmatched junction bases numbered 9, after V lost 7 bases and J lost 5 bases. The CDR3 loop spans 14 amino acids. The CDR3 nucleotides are TGCAGCGCTGTGGACAGGGCTTGGACCGGGGAGCTGTTTTTT. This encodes CSAVDRAWTGELFF.

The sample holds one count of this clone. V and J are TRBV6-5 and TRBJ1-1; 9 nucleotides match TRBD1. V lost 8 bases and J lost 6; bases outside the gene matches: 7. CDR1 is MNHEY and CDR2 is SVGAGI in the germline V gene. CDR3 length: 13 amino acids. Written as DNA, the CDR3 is TGTGCCAGCTCCAGGACAGGGGAATCTGAAGCTTTCTTT. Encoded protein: CASSRTGESEAFF.

Here the CDR3 DNA reads TGTGCTAGTGGTTTCCCAAACACCGGGGAGCTGTTTTTT. Translating gives CASGFPNTGELFF. This chain links TRBV12-5 with TRBJ2-2; D uncertain. Germline CDR1 and CDR2: LGHNT and FRNRAP. This CDR3 has 13 amino acids. Trimming stripped 3 bases from V and 2 bases from J, with 4 bases between.

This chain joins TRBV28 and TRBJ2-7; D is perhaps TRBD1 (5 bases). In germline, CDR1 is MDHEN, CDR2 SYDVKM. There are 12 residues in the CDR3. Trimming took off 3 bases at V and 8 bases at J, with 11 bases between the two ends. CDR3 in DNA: TGTGCCAGCAGTTTCCAGGGTTGGCAGCAGTACTTC. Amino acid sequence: CASSFQGWQQYF.

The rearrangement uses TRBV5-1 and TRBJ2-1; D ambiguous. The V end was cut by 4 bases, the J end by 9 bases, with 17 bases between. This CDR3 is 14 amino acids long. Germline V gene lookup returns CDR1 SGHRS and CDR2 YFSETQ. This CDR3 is CASSPQTPMGEQFF. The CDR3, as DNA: TGCGCCAGCAGCCCCCAGACACCGATGGGTGAGCAGTTCTTC.

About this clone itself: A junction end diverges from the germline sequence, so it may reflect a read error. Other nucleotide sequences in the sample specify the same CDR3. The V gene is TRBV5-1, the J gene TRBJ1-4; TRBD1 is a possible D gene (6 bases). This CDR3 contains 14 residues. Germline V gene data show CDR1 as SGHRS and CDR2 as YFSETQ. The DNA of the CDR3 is TGCGCTAGCAGCCTCGGGACATCGGAGGAAAAACTGTTTTTT. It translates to CASSLGTSEEKLFF.

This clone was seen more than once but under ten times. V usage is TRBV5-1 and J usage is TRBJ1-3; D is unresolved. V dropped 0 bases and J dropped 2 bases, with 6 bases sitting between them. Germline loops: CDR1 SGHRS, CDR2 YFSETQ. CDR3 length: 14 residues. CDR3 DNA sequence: TGCGCCAGCAGCTTGGGGACTCCTGGAAACACCATATATTTT. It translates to CASSLGTPGNTIYF.

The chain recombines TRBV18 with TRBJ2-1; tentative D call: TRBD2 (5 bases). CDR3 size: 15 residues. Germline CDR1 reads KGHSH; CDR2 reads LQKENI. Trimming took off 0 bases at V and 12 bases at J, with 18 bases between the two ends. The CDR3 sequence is CASSPPGEGFLWQFF. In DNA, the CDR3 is TGTGCCAGCTCACCACCGGGAGAGGGTTTTCTCTGGCAGTTCTTC. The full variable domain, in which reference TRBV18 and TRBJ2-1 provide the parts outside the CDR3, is NAGVMQNPRHLVRRRGQEARLRCSPMKGHSHVYWYRQLPEEGLKFMVYLQKENIIDESGMPKERFSAEFPKEGPSILRIQQVVRGDSAAYFCASSPPGEGFLWQFFGPGTRLTVL.

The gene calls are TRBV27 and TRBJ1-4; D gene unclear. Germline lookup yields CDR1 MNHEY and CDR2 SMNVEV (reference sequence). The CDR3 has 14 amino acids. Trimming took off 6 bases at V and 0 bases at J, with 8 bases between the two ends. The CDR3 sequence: CASRVTATNEKLFF. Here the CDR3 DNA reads TGTGCCAGCAGGGTAACTGCAACTAATGAAAAACTGTTTTTT.

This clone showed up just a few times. DNA of the CDR3: TGCGCCAGCAGCTTCGAGGGACAGCACACTGAAGCTTTCTTT. Translating gives CASSFEGQHTEAFF. The rearrangement joins TRBV5-1 to TRBJ1-1; TRBD1 matches at 7 bases. CDR1 is SGHRS and CDR2 is YFSETQ in the germline V gene. After removal of 2 bases from V and 3 bases from J, the junction contained 4 bases not matched to a gene. CDR3 length: 14 amino acids. Combining the CDR3 with reference TRBV5-1 and TRBJ1-1 gives the whole variable domain KAGVTQTPRYLIKTRGQQVTLSCSPISGHRSVSWYQQTPGQGLQFLFEYFSETQRNKGNFPGRFSGRQFSNSRSEMNVSTLELGDSALYLCASSFEGQHTEAFFGQGTRLTVV.

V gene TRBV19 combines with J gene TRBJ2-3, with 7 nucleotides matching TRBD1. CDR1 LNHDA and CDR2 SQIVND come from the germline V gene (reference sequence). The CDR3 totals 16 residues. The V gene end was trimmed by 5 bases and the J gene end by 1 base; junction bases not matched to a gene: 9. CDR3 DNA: TGTGCCAGTAGTTTTCCCCAGGGGGTCGGCACAGATACGCAGTATTTT. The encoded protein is CASSFPQGVGTDTQYF.

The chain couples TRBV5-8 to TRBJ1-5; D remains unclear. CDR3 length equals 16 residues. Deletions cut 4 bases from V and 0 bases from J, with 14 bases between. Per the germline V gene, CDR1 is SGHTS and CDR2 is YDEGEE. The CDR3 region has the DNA TGTGCCAGCAGCCTGGAAGCCTCATATAGCAATCAGCCCCAGCATTTT. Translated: CASSLEASYSNQPQHF. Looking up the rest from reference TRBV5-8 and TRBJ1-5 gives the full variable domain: EAGVTQSPTHLIKTRGQQATLRCSPISGHTSVYWYQQALGLGLQFLLWYDEGEERNRGNFPPRFSGRQFPNYSSELNVNALELEDSALYLCASSLEASYSNQPQHFGDGTRLSIL.